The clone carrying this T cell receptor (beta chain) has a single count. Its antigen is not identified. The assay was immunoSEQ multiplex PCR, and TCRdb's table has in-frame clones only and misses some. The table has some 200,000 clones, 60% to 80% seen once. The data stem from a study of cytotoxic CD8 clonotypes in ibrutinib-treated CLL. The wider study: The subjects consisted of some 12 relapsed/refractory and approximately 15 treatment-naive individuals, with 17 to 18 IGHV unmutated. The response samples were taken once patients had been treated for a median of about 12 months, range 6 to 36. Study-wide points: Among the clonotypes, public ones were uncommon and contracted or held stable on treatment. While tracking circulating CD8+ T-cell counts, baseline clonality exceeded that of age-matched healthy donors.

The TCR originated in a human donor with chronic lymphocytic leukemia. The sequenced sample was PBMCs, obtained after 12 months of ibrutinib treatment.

The CDR3 region is CASILAGGGNEQFF. The CDR3 nucleotides are TGTGCCAGCATCCTAGCGGGAGGCGGCAATGAGCAGTTCTTC. The genes are TRBV27 and TRBJ2-1; 11 positions agree with TRBD2. The CDR3 length is 14 residues. The V gene's germline CDR1 is MNHEY and CDR2 SMNVEV (reference sequence). Trimming at V came to 7 bases and at J to 6 bases, leaving 5 bases not matched to a gene.